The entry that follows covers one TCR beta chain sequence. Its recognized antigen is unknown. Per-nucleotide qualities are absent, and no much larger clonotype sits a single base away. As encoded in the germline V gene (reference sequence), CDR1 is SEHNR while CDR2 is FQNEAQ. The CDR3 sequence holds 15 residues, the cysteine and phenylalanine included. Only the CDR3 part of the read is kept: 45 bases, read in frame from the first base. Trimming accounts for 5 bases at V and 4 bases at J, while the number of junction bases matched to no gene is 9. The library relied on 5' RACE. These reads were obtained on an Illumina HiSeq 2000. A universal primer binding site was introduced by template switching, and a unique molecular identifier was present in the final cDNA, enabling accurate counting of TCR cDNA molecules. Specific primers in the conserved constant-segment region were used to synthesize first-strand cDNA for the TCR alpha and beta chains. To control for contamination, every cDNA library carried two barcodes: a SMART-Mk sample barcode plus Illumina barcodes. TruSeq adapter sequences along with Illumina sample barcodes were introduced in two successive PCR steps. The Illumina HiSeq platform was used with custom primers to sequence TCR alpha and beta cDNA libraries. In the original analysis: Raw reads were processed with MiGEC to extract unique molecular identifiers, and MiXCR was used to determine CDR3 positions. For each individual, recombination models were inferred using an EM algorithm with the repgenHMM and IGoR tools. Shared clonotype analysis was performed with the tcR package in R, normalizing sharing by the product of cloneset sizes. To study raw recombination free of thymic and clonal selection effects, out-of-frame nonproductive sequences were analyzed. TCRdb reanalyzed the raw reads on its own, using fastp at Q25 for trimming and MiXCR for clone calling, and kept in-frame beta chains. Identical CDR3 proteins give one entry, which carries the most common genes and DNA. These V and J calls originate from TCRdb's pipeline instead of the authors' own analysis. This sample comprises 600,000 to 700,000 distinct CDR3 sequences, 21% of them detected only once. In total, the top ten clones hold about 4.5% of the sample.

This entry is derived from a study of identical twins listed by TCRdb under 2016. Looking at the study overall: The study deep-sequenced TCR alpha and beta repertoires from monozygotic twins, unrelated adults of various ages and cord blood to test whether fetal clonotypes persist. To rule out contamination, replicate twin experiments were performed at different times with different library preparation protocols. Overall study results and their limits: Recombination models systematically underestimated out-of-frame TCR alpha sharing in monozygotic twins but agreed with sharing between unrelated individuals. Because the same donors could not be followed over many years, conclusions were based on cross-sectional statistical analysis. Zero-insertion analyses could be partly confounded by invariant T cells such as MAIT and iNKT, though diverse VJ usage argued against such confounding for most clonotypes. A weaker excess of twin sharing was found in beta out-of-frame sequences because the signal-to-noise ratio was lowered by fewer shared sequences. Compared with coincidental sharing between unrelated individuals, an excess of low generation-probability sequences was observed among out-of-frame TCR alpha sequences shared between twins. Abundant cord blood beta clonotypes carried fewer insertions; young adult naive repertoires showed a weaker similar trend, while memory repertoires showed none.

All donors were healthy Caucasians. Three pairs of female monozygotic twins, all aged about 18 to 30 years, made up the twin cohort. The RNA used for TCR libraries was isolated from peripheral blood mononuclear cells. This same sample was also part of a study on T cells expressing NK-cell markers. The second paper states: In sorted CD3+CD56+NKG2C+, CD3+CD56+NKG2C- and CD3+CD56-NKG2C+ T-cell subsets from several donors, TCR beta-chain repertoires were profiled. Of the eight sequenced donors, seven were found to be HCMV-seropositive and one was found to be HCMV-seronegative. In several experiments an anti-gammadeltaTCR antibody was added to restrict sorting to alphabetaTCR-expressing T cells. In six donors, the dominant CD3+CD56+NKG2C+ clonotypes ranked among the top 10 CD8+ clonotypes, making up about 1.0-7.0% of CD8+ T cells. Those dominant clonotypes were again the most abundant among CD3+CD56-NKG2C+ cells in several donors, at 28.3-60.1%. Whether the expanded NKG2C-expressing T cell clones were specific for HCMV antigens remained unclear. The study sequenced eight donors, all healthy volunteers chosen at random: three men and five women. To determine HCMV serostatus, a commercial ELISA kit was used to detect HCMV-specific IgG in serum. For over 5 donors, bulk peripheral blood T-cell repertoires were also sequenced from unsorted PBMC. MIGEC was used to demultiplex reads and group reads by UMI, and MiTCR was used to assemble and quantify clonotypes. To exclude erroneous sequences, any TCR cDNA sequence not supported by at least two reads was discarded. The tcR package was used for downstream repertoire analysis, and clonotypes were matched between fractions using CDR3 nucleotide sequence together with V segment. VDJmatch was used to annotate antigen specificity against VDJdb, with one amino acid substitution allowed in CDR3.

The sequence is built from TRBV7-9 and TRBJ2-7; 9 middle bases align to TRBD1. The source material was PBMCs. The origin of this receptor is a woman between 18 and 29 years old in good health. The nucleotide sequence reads TGTGCCAGCAGCCCGCGGGACAGGGAGGTTTACGAGCAGTACTTC. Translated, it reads CASSPRDREVYEQYF.